Each of the 12 T cell receptor beta chains below was sequenced from the same sample in a study of chemoradiotherapy in HPV16-positive cancers. Clones were read by immunoSEQ multiplex PCR, and TCRdb kept only the in-frame ones, dropping some. The sample consists of 11,000 or so clones, around 80% of them appearing once. The material was obtained from a patient who underwent chemoradiotherapy. The receptors were sampled from a human donor with HPV-associated anogenital cancer.

The rearrangement links TRBV30 to TRBJ2-2; D is ambiguous. Deletions cut 2 bases from V and 5 bases from J, with 9 bases between. Germline CDR1 is GTSNPN and CDR2 is SVGIG (reference sequence). This CDR3 region has 13 residues. CDR3 residues: CAWSRMGTGELFF. CDR3 coding DNA: TGTGCCTGGAGTCGTATGGGGACCGGGGAGCTGTTTTTT.

This clone was counted a few times. The chain couples TRBV5-1 to TRBJ2-3; 8 positions agree with TRBD2. Trimming at V came to 4 bases and at J to 2 bases, leaving 9 bases not matched to a gene. The CDR3 runs 16 residues. Germline V lookup: CDR1 SGHRS, CDR2 YFSETQ. CDR3 DNA sequence: TGCGCCAGCAGCCCGGGGGGGACCGTAGACACAGATACGCAGTATTTT. This translates into CASSPGGTVDTDTQYF.

This clone turned up a few times. J is TRBJ2-7 and V is TRBV5-4; D may be TRBD1 (6 bases). Germline values: CDR1 SGHNT, CDR2 YYREEE (reference sequence). This CDR3 contains 15 residues. V was pared by 6 bases and J by 7 bases, with 23 bases between. This CDR3 reads CASTASGTPTGEQYF. For the CDR3, the DNA is TGTGCCAGCACCGCGTCCGGGACACCAACCGGGGAGCAGTACTTC.

This chain links TRBV27 with TRBJ1-1; no clear D gene. The CDR3 covers 14 residues. Germline V gene lookup returns CDR1 MNHEY and CDR2 SMNVEV (reference sequence). V lost 2 bases to trimming and J lost 2 bases, with 9 bases between them. The CDR3 spells CASSLNWGNTEAFF. The CDR3 coding sequence is TGTGCCAGCAGTTTAAATTGGGGAAACACTGAAGCTTTCTTT.

The chain links TRBV5-4 to TRBJ2-2, with 8 bases that match TRBD2. CDR3 size: 14 residues. V was pared by 7 bases and J by 3 bases, with 5 bases of the junction left unmatched. The germline gives CDR1 SGHNT, CDR2 YYREEE (reference sequence). The CDR3, as DNA: TGTGCCAGCTCGCGGGGGGCTGACACCGGGGAGCTGTTTTTT. Translated, it gives CASSRGADTGELFF.

The CDR3 reads CASSSDPGLEQYF. Here the CDR3 DNA reads TGTGCCAGCAGCTCAGATCCGGGGTTAGAGCAGTACTTC. The genes are TRBV7-9 and TRBJ2-7, with TRBD2 as a possible D gene (5 bases). This CDR3 is built from 13 residues. Germline-derived CDR1 and CDR2 are SEHNR and FQNEAQ (reference sequence). The V and J ends lost 4 bases and 7 bases respectively, with 14 bases between them. Together with reference TRBV7-9 and TRBJ2-7, the CDR3 gives the full variable domain: DTGVSQNPRHKITKRGQNVTFRCDPISEHNRLYWYRQTLGQGPEFLTYFQNEAQLEKSRLLSDRFSAERPKGSFSTLEIQRTEQGDSAMYLCASSSDPGLEQYFGPGTRLTVT.

The chain recombines TRBV7-2 with TRBJ2-7; tentative D call: TRBD2 (5 bases). The germline V gene has CDR1 SGHTA and CDR2 FQGNSA. This CDR3 region has 14 residues. Trimming removed 5 bases from V and 0 bases from J, with 11 bases in between. CDR3 sequence (DNA): TGTGCCAGCAGCACGGACTGGAGCTCCTACGAGCAGTACTTC. Translating gives CASSTDWSSYEQYF.

This clone came up a few times. This chain uses TRBV7-9 with TRBJ2-1; perhaps TRBD2 as D (6 bases). The V gene lost 3 bases and the J gene lost 7 bases, with 16 bases spanning the gap. This CDR3 is 15 amino acids long. From germline, CDR1 is SEHNR and CDR2 FQNEAQ (reference sequence). The CDR3: CASSLYGGFGNEQFF. CDR3 nucleotide sequence: TGTGCCAGCAGCTTGTACGGGGGATTTGGGAATGAGCAGTTCTTC.

The chain has TRBV6-6 and TRBJ2-5; no reliable D call. CDR1 MNHNY and CDR2 SVGAGI come from the germline V gene (reference sequence). The CDR3 runs 15 residues. V was shortened by 2 bases and J by 5 bases, with 15 bases between the two germline ends. CDR3 DNA: TGTGCCAGCAGTTACGGTCGGCTTTCAAGGGAGACCCAGTACTTC. Translated: CASSYGRLSRETQYF.

CDR3 nucleotide sequence: TGTGCAAGTCGCTTAATTAAGACGGGACAGATCTATGGCTACACCTTC. This gives the protein CASRLIKTGQIYGYTF. The genes are TRBV12-2 and TRBJ1-2; the table gives TRBD1 as D, unverified against the DNA. TRBV12-2 has pseudogene status. The CDR3 runs 16 residues.

The rearrangement links TRBV7-2 to TRBJ1-2; D is perhaps TRBD1 (5 bases). Germline V gives CDR1 SGHTA, CDR2 FQGNSA. This CDR3 region has 14 residues. Trimming cost V 6 bases and J 2 bases, with 13 bases left between them. CDR3 nucleotides: TGTGCCAGCAGTTTGACCCGGGACAACTATGGCTACACCTTC. Its translation is CASSLTRDNYGYTF. Combining the CDR3 with reference TRBV7-2 and TRBJ1-2 gives the whole variable domain GAGVSQSPSNKVTEKGKDVELRCDPISGHTALYWYRQSLGQGLEFLIYFQGNSAPDKSGLPSDRFSAERTGGSVSTLTIQRTQQEDSAVYLCASSLTRDNYGYTFGSGTRLTVV.

This clone was detected only once. This rearrangement joins TRBV5-6 to TRBJ2-1, with D maybe TRBD1 (5 bases). Trimming left V 5 bases short and J 2 bases short, with 17 bases between. This CDR3 contains 16 residues. CDR1 and CDR2 (germline): SGHDT, YYEEEE. The CDR3 nucleotides are TGTGCCAGCAGTTACACAGGTGGAAGTGCCTACAATGAGCAGTTCTTC. This codes for CASSYTGGSAYNEQFF.